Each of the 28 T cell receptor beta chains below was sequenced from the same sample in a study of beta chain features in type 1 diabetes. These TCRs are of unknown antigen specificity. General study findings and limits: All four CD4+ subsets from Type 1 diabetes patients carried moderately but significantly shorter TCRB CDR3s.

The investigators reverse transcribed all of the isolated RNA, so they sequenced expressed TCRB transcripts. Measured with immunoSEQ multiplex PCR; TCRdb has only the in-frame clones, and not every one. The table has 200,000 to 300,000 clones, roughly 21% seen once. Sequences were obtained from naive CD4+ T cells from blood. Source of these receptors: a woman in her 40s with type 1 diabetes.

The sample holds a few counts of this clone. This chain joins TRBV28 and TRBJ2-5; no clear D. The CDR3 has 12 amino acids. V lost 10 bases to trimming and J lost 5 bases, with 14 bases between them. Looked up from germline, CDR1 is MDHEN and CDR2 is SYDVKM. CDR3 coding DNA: TGTGCCACCGCCGTCGGTTCGGAGACCCAGTACTTC. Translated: CATAVGSETQYF.

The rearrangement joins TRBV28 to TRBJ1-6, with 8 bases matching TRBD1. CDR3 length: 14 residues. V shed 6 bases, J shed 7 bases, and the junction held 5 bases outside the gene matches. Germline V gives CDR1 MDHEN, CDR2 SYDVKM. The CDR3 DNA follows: TGTGCCAGCAGCTCCGGACAGGGAAATTCACCCCTCCACTTT. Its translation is CASSSGQGNSPLHF.

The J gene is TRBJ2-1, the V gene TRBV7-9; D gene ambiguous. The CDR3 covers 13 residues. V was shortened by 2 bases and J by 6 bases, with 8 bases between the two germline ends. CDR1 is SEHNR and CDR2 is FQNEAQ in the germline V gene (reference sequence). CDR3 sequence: CASSLKSGNEQFF. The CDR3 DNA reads TGTGCCAGCAGCTTAAAATCCGGCAATGAGCAGTTCTTC. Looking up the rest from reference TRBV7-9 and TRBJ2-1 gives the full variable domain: DTGVSQNPRHKITKRGQNVTFRCDPISEHNRLYWYRQTLGQGPEFLTYFQNEAQLEKSRLLSDRFSAERPKGSFSTLEIQRTEQGDSAMYLCASSLKSGNEQFFGPGTRLTVL.

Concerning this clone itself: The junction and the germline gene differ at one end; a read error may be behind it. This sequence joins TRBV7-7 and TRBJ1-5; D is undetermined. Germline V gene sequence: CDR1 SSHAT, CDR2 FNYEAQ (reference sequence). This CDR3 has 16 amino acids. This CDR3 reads CASTHSGPRLNQPQHF. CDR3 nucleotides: TGTGCTAGCACCCACTCAGGCCCCAGGTTGAATCAGCCCCAGCATTTT.

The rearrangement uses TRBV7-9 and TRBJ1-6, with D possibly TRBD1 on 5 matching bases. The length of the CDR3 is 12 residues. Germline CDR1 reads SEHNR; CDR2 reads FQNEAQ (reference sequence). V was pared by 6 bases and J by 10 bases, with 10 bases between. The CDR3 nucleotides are TGTGCCAGCAGACAGGCCTCGTCACCCCTCCACTTT. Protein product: CASRQASSPLHF. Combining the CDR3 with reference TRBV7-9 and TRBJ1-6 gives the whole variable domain DTGVSQNPRHKITKRGQNVTFRCDPISEHNRLYWYRQTLGQGPEFLTYFQNEAQLEKSRLLSDRFSAERPKGSFSTLEIQRTEQGDSAMYLCASRQASSPLHFGNGTRLTVT.

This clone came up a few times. The CDR3 DNA reads TGCAGCGTAAGGGCGGGGGGGAATGAGCAGTTCTTC. Translated: CSVRAGGNEQFF. V usage is TRBV29-1 and J usage is TRBJ2-1; 9 nucleotides agree with TRBD2. V was pared by 6 bases and J by 7 bases, with 4 bases of the junction left unmatched. This CDR3 has 12 residues. Germline loops: CDR1 SQVTM, CDR2 ANQGSEA.

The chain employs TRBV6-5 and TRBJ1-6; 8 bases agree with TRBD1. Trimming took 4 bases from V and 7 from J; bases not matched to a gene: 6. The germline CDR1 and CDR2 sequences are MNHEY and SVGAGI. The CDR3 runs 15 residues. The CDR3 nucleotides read TGTGCCAGCAGTTTTAACCGGGACAGGAATTCACCCCTCCACTTT. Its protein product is CASSFNRDRNSPLHF.

CDR3 residues: CASGVTSPASFF. The CDR3 nucleotides read TGTGCCAGCGGGGTGACTAGCCCCGCGTCGTTCTTC. The chain couples TRBV28 to TRBJ2-1; 7 bases are a match to TRBD2. The CDR3 totals 12 residues. Germline V gene sequence: CDR1 MDHEN, CDR2 SYDVKM. Unmatched junction bases numbered 13, after V lost 8 bases and J lost 15 bases.

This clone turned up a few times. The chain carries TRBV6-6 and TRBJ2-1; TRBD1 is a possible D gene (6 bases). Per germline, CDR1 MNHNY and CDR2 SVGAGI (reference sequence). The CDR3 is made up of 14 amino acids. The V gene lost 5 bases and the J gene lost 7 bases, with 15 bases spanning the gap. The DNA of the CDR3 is TGTGCCAGCAGTAGGGAGACAGGAGAGAATGAGCAGTTCTTC. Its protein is CASSRETGENEQFF.

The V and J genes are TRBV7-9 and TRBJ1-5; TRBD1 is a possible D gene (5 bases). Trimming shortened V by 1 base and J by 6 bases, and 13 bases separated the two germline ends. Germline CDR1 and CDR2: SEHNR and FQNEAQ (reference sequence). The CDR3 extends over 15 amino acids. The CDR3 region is CASSLDGGIGQPQHF. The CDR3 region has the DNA TGTGCCAGCAGCTTAGATGGGGGGATCGGTCAGCCCCAGCATTTT.

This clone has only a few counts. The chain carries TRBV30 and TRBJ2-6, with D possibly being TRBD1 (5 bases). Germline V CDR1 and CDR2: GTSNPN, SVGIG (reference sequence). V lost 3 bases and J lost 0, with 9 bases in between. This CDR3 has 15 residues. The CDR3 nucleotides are TGTGCCTGGAGGACGACAGACTCTGGGGCCAACGTCCTGACTTTC. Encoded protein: CAWRTTDSGANVLTF.

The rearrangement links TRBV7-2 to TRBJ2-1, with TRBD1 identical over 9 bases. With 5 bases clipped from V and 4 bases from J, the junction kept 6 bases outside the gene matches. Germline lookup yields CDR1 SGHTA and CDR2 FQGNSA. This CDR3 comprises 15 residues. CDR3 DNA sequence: TGTGCCAGCAGCCCCTGGGACAGGGAATACAATGAGCAGTTCTTC. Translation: CASSPWDREYNEQFF.

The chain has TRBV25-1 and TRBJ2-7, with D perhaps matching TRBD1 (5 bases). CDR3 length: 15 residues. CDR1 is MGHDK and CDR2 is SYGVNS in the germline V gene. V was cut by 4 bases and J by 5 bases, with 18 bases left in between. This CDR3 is CASSAEYTAGNEQYF. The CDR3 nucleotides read TGTGCCAGCAGTGCTGAATACACCGCAGGGAACGAGCAGTACTTC.

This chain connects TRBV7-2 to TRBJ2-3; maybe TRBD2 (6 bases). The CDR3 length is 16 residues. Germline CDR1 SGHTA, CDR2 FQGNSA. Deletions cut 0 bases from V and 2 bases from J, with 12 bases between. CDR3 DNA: TGTGCCAGCAGCTTAGCGCCTAGCGCCATCACAGATACGCAGTATTTT. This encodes CASSLAPSAITDTQYF.

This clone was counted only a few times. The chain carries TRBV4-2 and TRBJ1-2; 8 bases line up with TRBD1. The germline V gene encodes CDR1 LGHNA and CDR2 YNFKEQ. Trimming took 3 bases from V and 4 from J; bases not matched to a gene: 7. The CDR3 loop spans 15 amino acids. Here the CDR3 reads CASSQTTGALYGYTF. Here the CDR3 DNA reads TGTGCCAGCAGCCAGACGACAGGGGCTCTCTATGGCTACACCTTC.

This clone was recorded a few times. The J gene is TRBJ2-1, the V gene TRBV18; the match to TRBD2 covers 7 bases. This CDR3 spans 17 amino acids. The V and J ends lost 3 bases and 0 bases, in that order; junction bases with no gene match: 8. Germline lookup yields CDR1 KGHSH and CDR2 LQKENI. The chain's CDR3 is CASSPVLALSSYNEQFF. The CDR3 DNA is TGTGCCAGCTCACCGGTACTAGCGCTGAGCTCCTACAATGAGCAGTTCTTC.

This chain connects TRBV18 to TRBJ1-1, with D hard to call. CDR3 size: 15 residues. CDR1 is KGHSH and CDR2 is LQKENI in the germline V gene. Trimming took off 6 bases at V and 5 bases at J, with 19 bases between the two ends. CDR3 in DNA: TGTGCCAGCTCCGAGGTCGAGATTCCGGGTACTGAAGCTTTCTTT. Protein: CASSEVEIPGTEAFF.

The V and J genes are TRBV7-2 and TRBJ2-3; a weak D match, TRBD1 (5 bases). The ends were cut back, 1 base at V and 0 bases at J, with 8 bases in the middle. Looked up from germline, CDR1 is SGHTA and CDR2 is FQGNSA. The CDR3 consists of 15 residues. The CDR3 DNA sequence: TGTGCCAGCAGCTTAGTGACAGTTAGCACAGATACGCAGTATTTT. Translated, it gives CASSLVTVSTDTQYF.

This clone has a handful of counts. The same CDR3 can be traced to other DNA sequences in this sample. CDR3: CSAPGGYEQYF. CDR3 DNA: TGCAGTGCCCCGGGGGGCTACGAGCAGTACTTC. The V call is TRBV20-1, the J call TRBJ2-7; 7 bases line up with TRBD2. CDR1 and CDR2 (germline): DFQATT, SNEGSKA (reference sequence). J gave up 3 bases and V 6 bases, and 2 bases lay outside the gene matches. This CDR3 contains 11 residues.

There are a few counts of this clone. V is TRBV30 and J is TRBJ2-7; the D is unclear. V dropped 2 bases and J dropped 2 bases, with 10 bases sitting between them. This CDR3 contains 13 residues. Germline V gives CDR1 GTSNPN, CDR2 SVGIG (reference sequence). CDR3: CAWSRYRAYEQYF. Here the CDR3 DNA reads TGTGCCTGGAGTAGGTACAGAGCCTACGAGCAGTACTTC.

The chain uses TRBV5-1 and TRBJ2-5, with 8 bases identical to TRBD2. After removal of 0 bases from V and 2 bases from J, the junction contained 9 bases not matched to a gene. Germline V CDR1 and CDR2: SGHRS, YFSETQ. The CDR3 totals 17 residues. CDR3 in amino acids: CASSLGSGGTQQETQYF. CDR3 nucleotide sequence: TGCGCCAGCAGCTTGGGGAGCGGGGGAACTCAACAAGAGACCCAGTACTTC.

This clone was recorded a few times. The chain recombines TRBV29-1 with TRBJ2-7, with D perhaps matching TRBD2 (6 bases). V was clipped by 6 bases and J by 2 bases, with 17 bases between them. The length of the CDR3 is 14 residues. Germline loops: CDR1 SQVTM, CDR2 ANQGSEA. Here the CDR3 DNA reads TGCAGCGTGGGAGCGGGCGGGACCGCCTACGAGCAGTACTTC. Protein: CSVGAGGTAYEQYF.

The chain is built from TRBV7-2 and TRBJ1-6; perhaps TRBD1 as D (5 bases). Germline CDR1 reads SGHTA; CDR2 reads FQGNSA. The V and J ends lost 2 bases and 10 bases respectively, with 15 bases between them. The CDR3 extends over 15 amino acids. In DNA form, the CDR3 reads TGTGCCAGCAGCTTATTTCAGGGATTGGACTCACCCCTCCACTTT. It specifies CASSLFQGLDSPLHF.

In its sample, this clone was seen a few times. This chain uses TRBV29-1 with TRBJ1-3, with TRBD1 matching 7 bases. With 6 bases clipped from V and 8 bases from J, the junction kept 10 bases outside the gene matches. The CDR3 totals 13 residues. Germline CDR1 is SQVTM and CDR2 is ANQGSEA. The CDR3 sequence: CSVLQGNGHTIYF. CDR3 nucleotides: TGCAGCGTCCTACAGGGGAATGGTCACACCATATATTTT.

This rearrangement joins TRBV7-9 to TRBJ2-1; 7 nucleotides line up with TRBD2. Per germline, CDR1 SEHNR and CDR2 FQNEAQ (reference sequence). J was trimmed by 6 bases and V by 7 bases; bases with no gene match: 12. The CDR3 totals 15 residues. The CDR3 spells CASTLAAGAPNEQFF. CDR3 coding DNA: TGTGCCAGCACCCTCGCGGCGGGAGCCCCCAATGAGCAGTTCTTC.

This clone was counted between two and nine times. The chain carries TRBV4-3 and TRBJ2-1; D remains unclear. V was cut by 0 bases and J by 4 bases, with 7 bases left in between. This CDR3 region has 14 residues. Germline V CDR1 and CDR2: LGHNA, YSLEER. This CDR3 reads CASSQDRKYNEQFF. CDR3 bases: TGCGCCAGCAGCCAAGACAGAAAGTACAATGAGCAGTTCTTC.

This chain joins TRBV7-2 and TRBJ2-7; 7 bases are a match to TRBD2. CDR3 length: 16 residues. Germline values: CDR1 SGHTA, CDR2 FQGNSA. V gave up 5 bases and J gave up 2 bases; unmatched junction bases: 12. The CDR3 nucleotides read TGTGCCAGCAGCGCCCGCGGAGCGGGGAGGGCCTACGAGCAGTACTTC. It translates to CASSARGAGRAYEQYF.

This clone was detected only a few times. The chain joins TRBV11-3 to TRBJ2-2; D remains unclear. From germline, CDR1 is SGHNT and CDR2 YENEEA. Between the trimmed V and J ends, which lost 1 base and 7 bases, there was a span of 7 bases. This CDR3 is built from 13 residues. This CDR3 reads CASSLGSDGELFF. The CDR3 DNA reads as TGTGCCAGCAGCTTAGGGAGCGACGGGGAGCTGTTTTTT.